Following are 22 T cell receptor beta chains from one sample sequenced in a study of prognosis after radiotherapy for stage I lung cancer. TCR beta CDR3 amplification from genomic DNA was performed by two-round multiplex PCR. Specific primers for each TRBV and TRBJ gene were what first-round PCR used. MiXCR, applied by TCRdb to the multiplex PCR reads, yields one record per CDR3 protein. This sample has 15,000 to 20,000 distinct CDR3 sequences, with around 40% found just once. The sequences come from PBMCs, collected before or after stereotactic body radiation therapy (not recorded which). All receptors derive from a donor aged 50 or older with non-small cell lung cancer.

There are many counts of this clonotype. The rearrangement uses TRBV12-3 or TRBV12-4 and TRBJ1-2, with 8 nucleotides matching TRBD1. V gave up 1 base and J gave up 8 bases; unmatched junction bases: 9. This CDR3 contains 15 residues. The CDR3 loop reads CASSLGGQGAWGYTF. The CDR3 DNA reads TGTGCCAGCAGTTTAGGAGGGCAGGGGGCGTGGGGCTACACCTTC.

This chain uses TRBV20-1 with TRBJ1-1, with a weak D call TRBD1 (6 bases). The V and J ends lost 6 bases and 1 base respectively, with 15 bases between them. CDR1 and CDR2 (germline): DFQATT, SNEGSKA (reference sequence). The CDR3 totals 14 residues. CDR3: CSATNRVGNTEAFF. The CDR3 DNA reads as TGCAGTGCCACGAACAGGGTAGGGAACACTGAAGCTTTCTTT.

The table lists this clonotype with many counts. The chain joins TRBV7-9 to TRBJ2-1; 15 bases match TRBD2. The V gene's germline CDR1 is SEHNR and CDR2 FQNEAQ (reference sequence). J was trimmed by 2 bases and V by 5 bases; bases with no gene match: 13. CDR3 length equals 20 residues. In DNA form, the CDR3 reads TGTGCCAGCAGCCTTACTCCGGGACTAGCGGGAGGTGGGACCTACAATGAGCAGTTCTTC. Protein product: CASSLTPGLAGGGTYNEQFF.

The rearrangement links TRBV24-1 to TRBJ2-2; a weak D match, TRBD2 (6 bases). Trimming took off 3 bases at V and 5 bases at J, with 18 bases between the two ends. The germline V gene encodes CDR1 KGHDR and CDR2 SFDVKD. The CDR3 is made up of 17 amino acids. The CDR3 DNA follows: TGTGCCACCAGTGATAACCTATCGGGAGAAGGAACCGGGGAGCTGTTTTTT. This translates into CATSDNLSGEGTGELFF.

This sequence joins TRBV5-1 and TRBJ2-7; D tentatively reads TRBD1 or TRBD2 (5 bases each). Germline CDR1 reads SGHRS; CDR2 reads YFSETQ. The CDR3 covers 15 residues. V was pared by 0 bases and J by 4 bases, with 14 bases between. CDR3: CASSLVRGEGYEQYF. DNA of the CDR3: TGCGCCAGCAGCTTGGTTCGGGGTGAGGGGTACGAGCAGTACTTC. Using reference TRBV5-1 and TRBJ2-7 for the parts outside the CDR3, the full variable domain is KAGVTQTPRYLIKTRGQQVTLSCSPISGHRSVSWYQQTPGQGLQFLFEYFSETQRNKGNFPGRFSGRQFSNSRSEMNVSTLELGDSALYLCASSLVRGEGYEQYFGPGTRLTVT.

This clonotype appeared a single time. It differs at one base from a far larger clone, so likely a read error. The chain carries TRBV24-1 and TRBJ1-2, with no clear D. Germline CDR1 reads KGHDR; CDR2 reads SFDVKD. The CDR3 consists of 14 residues. The CDR3 spells CASSVLPVPNGYTF. The CDR3 coding sequence is TGTGCCAGCAGTGTCCTCCCAGTCCCAAATGGCTACACCTTC.

In its sample, this clonotype was seen many times. The CDR3 spells CASHRVVDEQFF. CDR3 coding DNA: TGTGCCAGCCACAGGGTGGTCGATGAGCAGTTCTTC. This sequence joins TRBV7-9 and TRBJ2-1; weak D call: TRBD1 (6 bases). This CDR3 has 12 amino acids. CDR1 is SEHNR and CDR2 is FQNEAQ in the germline V gene (reference sequence). Trimming removed 8 bases at V and 8 bases at J, with 13 bases between.

This clonotype has ten or more counts. This chain connects TRBV12-3 or TRBV12-4 to TRBJ2-7, with TRBD1 matching over 8 bases. CDR3 length: 15 residues. Germline trimming cut 5 bases from V and 0 bases from J; bases unmatched to any gene: 6. Written as DNA, the CDR3 is TGTGCCAGCAGTCGGACAGGGACATACTCCTACGAGCAGTACTTC. Encoded protein: CASSRTGTYSYEQYF.

The chain is built from TRBV30 and TRBJ1-2, with 8 bases aligning to TRBD1. Germline trimming cut 3 bases from V and 5 bases from J; bases unmatched to any gene: 11. CDR3 length: 15 residues. Germline CDR1 GTSNPN, CDR2 SVGIG (reference sequence). CDR3 protein: CAWRKGSGGFYGYTF. CDR3 coding DNA: TGTGCCTGGAGAAAAGGGTCAGGGGGCTTTTATGGCTACACCTTC.

The table lists this clonotype with many counts. This chain connects TRBV2 to TRBJ1-5, with 7 bases aligning to TRBD1. V was clipped by 4 bases and J by 9 bases; unmatched bases: 6. Germline values: CDR1 SNHLY, CDR2 FYNNEI. The length of the CDR3 is 13 residues. The CDR3 protein is CASSAGGVRPQHF. The CDR3 nucleotides read TGTGCCAGCAGTGCAGGGGGGGTGAGGCCCCAGCATTTT.

This chain joins TRBV28 and TRBJ1-5, with 8 nucleotides matching TRBD1. This CDR3 has 16 residues. V was pared by 6 bases and J by 7 bases, with 14 bases of the junction left unmatched. Germline V lookup: CDR1 MDHEN, CDR2 SYDVKM. The CDR3 here is CASSSVTGGGRQPQHF. The CDR3, as DNA: TGTGCCAGCAGCTCCGTTACAGGGGGAGGGCGCCAGCCCCAGCATTTT.

The rearrangement links TRBV2 to TRBJ2-5; TRBD2 matches at 15 bases. CDR1 and CDR2 from the germline V gene are SNHLY and FYNNEI. This CDR3 has 19 amino acids. The trim removed 0 bases at V and 14 bases at J, leaving 19 bases unmatched. The CDR3 reads CASSEAFGLAGGRAETYYF. DNA for the CDR3: TGTGCCAGCAGTGAAGCGTTCGGACTAGCGGGAGGGAGGGCGGAGACCTATTACTTC.

In this sample, this clonotype turned up a few times. A much larger clonotype is one base distant, so this may be a read error. The V gene is TRBV2, the J gene TRBJ2-5; D perhaps matches TRBD1 (5 bases). This CDR3 has 15 residues. The V gene's germline CDR1 is SNHLY and CDR2 FYNNEI. The ends were cut back, 7 bases at V and 5 bases at J, with 20 bases in the middle. The CDR3 nucleotides read TGTGCCAGCACACTCAGGGTGGGCTCTGGGGAGACCCAGTACTTC. Translating it yields CASTLRVGSGETQYF.

Regarding this clonotype: The junction departs from the called germline gene at one end, perhaps through a read error. The J gene is TRBJ2-3, the V gene TRBV28; TRBD2 agrees at 7 bases. CDR1 MDHEN and CDR2 SYDVKM come from the germline V gene. The CDR3 extends over 13 amino acids. CDR3 sequence reads: CASSGTNADKQYF. The DNA for the CDR3 is TGTGCCAGCTCCGGGACTAACGCAGATAAGCAGTATTTT. The whole variable domain, remainder taken from reference TRBV28 and TRBJ2-3, is DVKVTQSSRYLVKRTGEKVFLECVQDMDHENMFWYRQDPGLGLRLIYFSYDVKMKEKGDIPEGYSVSREKKERFSLILESASTNQTSMYLCASSGTNADKQYFGPGTRLTVL.

With respect to this clonotype: This may stem from a read error, because a much larger clone lies one nucleotide away. The chain has TRBV29-1 and TRBJ2-7; D unclear. The ends were cut back, 4 bases at V and 12 bases at J, with 16 bases in the middle. This CDR3 has 11 residues. Germline V CDR1 and CDR2: SQVTM, ANQGSEA. CDR3 protein: CSVGALVQTYF. The CDR3 DNA follows: TGCAGCGTTGGCGCGTTGGTACAGACGTACTTC.

The gene calls are TRBV6-9 and TRBJ1-5; D remains unclear. Germline CDR1 is MNHGY and CDR2 is SVAAGI. This CDR3 spans 15 amino acids. V dropped 5 bases and J dropped 0 bases, with 11 bases sitting between them. The CDR3, as DNA: TGTGCCAGCAGTGAGTCAGGATATAGCAATCAGCCCCAGCATTTT. It translates to CASSESGYSNQPQHF.

This clonotype was counted ten times or more. The chain couples TRBV20-1 to TRBJ2-7, with TRBD2 as a possible D gene (6 bases). CDR3 size: 13 residues. V was pared by 2 bases and J by 2 bases, with 10 bases between. Germline V CDR1 and CDR2: DFQATT, SNEGSKA (reference sequence). The CDR3 reads CSARMEGTYEQYF. The CDR3 DNA is TGCAGTGCTAGAATGGAGGGGACCTACGAGCAGTACTTC.

This clonotype was detected many times. The genes are TRBV20-1 and TRBJ2-1; weak D call: TRBD1 (5 bases). Germline lookup yields CDR1 DFQATT and CDR2 SNEGSKA (reference sequence). V gave up 5 bases and J gave up 7 bases, with 9 bases separating them. This CDR3 is 11 amino acids long. CDR3 bases: TGCAGTGCTCAGAAGGGGAATGAGCAGTTCTTC. This translates into CSAQKGNEQFF.

About this clonotype: An end of the junction differs from the germline gene, which may be a read error. This sequence joins TRBV19 and TRBJ1-6; D gene unclear. Germline CDR1 LNHDA, CDR2 SQIVND (reference sequence). The CDR3 runs 14 residues. The CDR3 is CASSPAKSISPLRF. For the CDR3, the DNA is TGTGCCAGTAGTCCGGCGAAGTCGATCTCACCCCTCCGCTTT.

The CDR3 DNA is TGTGCCAGCAGATCTAGCCCGGGACAGAAGGTCTATGGCTACACCTTC. Translated, it gives CASRSSPGQKVYGYTF. V and J are TRBV7-2 and TRBJ1-2; TRBD1 aligns across 7 bases. This CDR3 spans 16 amino acids. In germline, CDR1 is SGHTA, CDR2 FQGNSA. The ends lost 6 bases at V and 4 bases at J; junction bases unmatched: 14.

Many counts were recorded for this clonotype. CDR3 residues: CSATLRTFDTQYF. The DNA for the CDR3 is TGCAGTGCTACCCTGAGGACCTTCGATACGCAGTATTTT. V and J are TRBV20-1 and TRBJ2-3; D remains ambiguous. The CDR3 is 13 residues long. CDR1 and CDR2 from the germline V gene are DFQATT and SNEGSKA (reference sequence). V was pared by 4 bases and J by 6 bases, with 14 bases between.

This clonotype is a singleton in its sample. The J gene is TRBJ1-2, the V gene TRBV6-2 or TRBV6-3; D call uncertain. V was clipped by 5 bases and J by 3 bases, with 10 bases between them. There are 13 residues in the CDR3. Germline V CDR1 and CDR2: MNHEY, SVGEGT. The CDR3 loop is CASSESIHYGYTF. DNA for the CDR3: TGTGCCAGCAGTGAATCGATACACTATGGCTACACCTTC.